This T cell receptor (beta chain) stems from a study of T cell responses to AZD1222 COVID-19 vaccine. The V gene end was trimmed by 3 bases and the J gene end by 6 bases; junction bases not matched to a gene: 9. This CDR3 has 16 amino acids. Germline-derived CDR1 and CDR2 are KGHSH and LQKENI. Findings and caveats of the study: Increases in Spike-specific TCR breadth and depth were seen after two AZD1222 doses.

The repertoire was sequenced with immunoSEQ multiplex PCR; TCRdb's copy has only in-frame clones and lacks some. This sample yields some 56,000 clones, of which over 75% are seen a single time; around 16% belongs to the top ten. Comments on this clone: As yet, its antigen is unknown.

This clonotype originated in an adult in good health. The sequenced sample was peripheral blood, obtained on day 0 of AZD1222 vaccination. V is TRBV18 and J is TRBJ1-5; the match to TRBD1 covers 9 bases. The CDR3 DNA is TGTGCCAGCTCACCTTCTGGCCCGACAGGGGGTCAGCCCCAGCATTTT. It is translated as CASSPSGPTGGQPQHF.